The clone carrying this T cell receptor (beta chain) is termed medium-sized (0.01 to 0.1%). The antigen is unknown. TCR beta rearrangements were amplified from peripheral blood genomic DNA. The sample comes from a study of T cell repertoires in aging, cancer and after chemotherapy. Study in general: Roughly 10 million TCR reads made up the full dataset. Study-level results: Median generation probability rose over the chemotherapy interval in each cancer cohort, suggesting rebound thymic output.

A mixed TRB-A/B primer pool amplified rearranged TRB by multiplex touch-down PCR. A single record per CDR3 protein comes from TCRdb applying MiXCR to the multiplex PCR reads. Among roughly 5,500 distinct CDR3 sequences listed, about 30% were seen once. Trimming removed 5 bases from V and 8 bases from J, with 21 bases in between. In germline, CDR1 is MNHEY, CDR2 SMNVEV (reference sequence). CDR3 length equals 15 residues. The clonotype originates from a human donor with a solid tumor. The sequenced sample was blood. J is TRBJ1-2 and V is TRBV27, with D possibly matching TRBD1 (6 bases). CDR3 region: CASSIFGRGAEGYTF. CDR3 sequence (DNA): TGTGCCAGCAGTATCTTCGGACGGGGGGCCGAAGGCTACACCTTC.